The 18 T cell receptor beta chains reported below all come from one sample, sequenced in a study of early T cells in non-severe SARS-CoV-2 infection. TCRdb fed the 5' RACE reads into MiXCR, producing one record per CDR3 protein. The sample gives some 54,000 distinct CDR3 sequences, roughly a tenth of which show up once; around 8.3% is in the top ten. The source material was whole blood. The receptors were sampled from an adult who was a healthcare worker with PCR-confirmed SARS-CoV-2 infection or an uninfected control (not recorded which).

This clonotype was counted only a few times. The rearrangement joins TRBV7-6 to TRBJ2-5; D possibly uses TRBD1 or TRBD2 (5 bases each). Germline CDR1 reads SGHVS; CDR2 reads FNYEAQ. Trimming removed 1 base at V and 2 bases at J, with 11 bases between. The CDR3 consists of 15 residues. The CDR3 DNA follows: TGTGCCAGCAGCTTAGGCCCCAGGGAGCAAGAGACCCAGTACTTC. Protein product: CASSLGPREQETQYF.

This clonotype was found a few times. The chain uses TRBV6-7 and TRBJ1-1, with D perhaps matching TRBD1 (5 bases). TRBV6-7 is an open reading frame, and its role is uncertain. This CDR3 comprises 17 residues. Trimming stripped 0 bases from V and 5 bases from J, with 19 bases between. This CDR3 reads CASSYSISAGTVTEAFF. DNA of the CDR3: TGTGCCAGCAGTTACTCGATTTCGGCCGGGACTGTGACTGAAGCTTTCTTT.

Only a few counts were recorded for this clonotype. This rearrangement joins TRBV6-2 or TRBV6-3 to TRBJ2-5; tentative D call: TRBD2 (6 bases). The CDR3 is 15 amino acids. Per the germline V gene, CDR1 is MNHEY and CDR2 is SVGEGT. V lost 5 bases and J 2 bases, leaving 15 bases between the germline ends. DNA of the CDR3: TGTGCCAGCAGTCCCCTCGGCGGGGCTCAAGAGACCCAGTACTTC. It specifies CASSPLGGAQETQYF.

Remarks on this clonotype: The junction shows a germline mismatch at one end, possibly a read error. The J gene is TRBJ2-2, the V gene TRBV7-7, with D hard to call. Germline V gives CDR1 SSHAT, CDR2 FNYEAQ (reference sequence). The CDR3 runs 14 residues. CDR3 loop: CASSDNRADGELFF. CDR3 DNA sequence: TGTGCTAGCAGCGACAACCGCGCTGACGGGGAGCTGTTTTTT.

This clonotype was counted ten times or more. J is TRBJ1-1 and V is TRBV7-9; 8 nucleotides line up with TRBD1. The CDR3 is 17 residues long. J gave up 2 bases and V 6 bases, and 14 bases lay outside the gene matches. Per the germline V gene, CDR1 is SEHNR and CDR2 is FQNEAQ (reference sequence). The CDR3 bases are TGTGCCAGCAGTTTTTACGGCAGGGGGCCCGTTAACACTGAAGCTTTCTTT. Its protein product is CASSFYGRGPVNTEAFF.

This clonotype was counted ten times or more. The chain has TRBV5-1 and TRBJ2-1; the D gene is possibly TRBD2 (5 bases). Trimming took off 0 bases at V and 5 bases at J, with 12 bases between the two ends. The length of the CDR3 is 15 residues. Per the germline V gene, CDR1 is SGHRS and CDR2 is YFSETQ. CDR3 nucleotides: TGCGCCAGCAGCTTGGCCCCGATGCGGGACAATGAGCAGTTCTTC. Its protein product is CASSLAPMRDNEQFF.

In this sample, this clonotype turned up many times. This chain connects TRBV2 to TRBJ2-5, with D maybe TRBD2 (6 bases). V lost 8 bases, J lost 9 bases, and 16 bases lay in between. The CDR3 runs to 12 residues. Looked up from germline, CDR1 is SNHLY and CDR2 is FYNNEI. The CDR3 here is CASGIGGGPQYF. CDR3 in DNA: TGTGCCAGCGGTATCGGAGGAGGGCCCCAGTACTTC.

The chain joins TRBV6-2 or TRBV6-3 to TRBJ2-1, with TRBD1 matching 8 bases. CDR1 and CDR2 from the germline V gene are MNHEY and SVGEGT. With 5 bases clipped from V and 6 bases from J, the junction kept 6 bases outside the gene matches. This CDR3 has 14 residues. CDR3 residues: CASSPGGEGNEQFF. The DNA for the CDR3 is TGTGCCAGCAGTCCAGGGGGCGAAGGCAATGAGCAGTTCTTC.

The chain carries TRBV12-3 or TRBV12-4 and TRBJ2-5; TRBD1 might be the D (5 bases). The CDR3 length is 13 residues. Trimming pared 6 bases from V and 0 bases from J, leaving 8 bases between. CDR3 sequence: CASSQGYQETQYF. CDR3 sequence (DNA): TGTGCCAGCAGCCAGGGATACCAAGAGACCCAGTACTTC.

This sequence joins TRBV7-3 and TRBJ1-1, with 10 bases that match TRBD1. The CDR3 has 18 amino acids. The V gene end was trimmed by 5 bases and the J gene end by 0 bases; junction bases not matched to a gene: 12. Germline V lookup: CDR1 SGHTA, CDR2 FQGTGA. CDR3 loop: CASSPLLGQGIMNTEAFF. The CDR3 coding sequence is TGTGCCAGCAGCCCCCTCCTGGGACAGGGGATTATGAACACTGAAGCTTTCTTT. The whole variable domain, filled in from reference TRBV7-3 and TRBJ1-1, reads GAGVSQTPSNKVTEKGKYVELRCDPISGHTALYWYRQSLGQGPEFLIYFQGTGAADDSGLPNDRFFAVRPEGSVSTLKIQRTERGDSAVYLCASSPLLGQGIMNTEAFFGQGTRLTVV.

This clonotype was counted at least ten times. The genes are TRBV11-1 and TRBJ2-1, with D possibly matching TRBD2 (6 bases). CDR3 length equals 13 residues. Germline V gene lookup returns CDR1 SGHAT and CDR2 FQDESV (reference sequence). Trimming shortened V by 4 bases and J by 4 bases, and 8 bases separated the two germline ends. The CDR3 region is CASSYRGYNEQFF. CDR3 DNA sequence: TGTGCCAGCAGCTATCGGGGGTACAATGAGCAGTTCTTC.

Many counts were recorded for this clonotype. The chain is built from TRBV5-4 and TRBJ2-1; no clear D gene. Per germline, CDR1 SGHNT and CDR2 YYREEE (reference sequence). This CDR3 spans 13 amino acids. With 0 bases removed from V and 0 bases from J, the gap between germline ends came to 1 base. The CDR3 sequence: CASSLDSYNEQFF. CDR3 nucleotides: TGTGCCAGCAGCTTGGACTCCTACAATGAGCAGTTCTTC.

This sequence joins TRBV29-1 and TRBJ1-2; perhaps TRBD1 as D (5 bases). Germline V gene sequence: CDR1 SQVTM, CDR2 ANQGSEA. V lost 5 bases and J lost 4, with 14 bases in between. The CDR3 has 13 amino acids. The CDR3 loop is CSVLPGFGYGYTF. The CDR3 DNA sequence: TGCAGCGTTTTACCAGGGTTCGGCTATGGCTACACCTTC.

This clonotype showed up just a few times. The rearrangement uses TRBV18 and TRBJ2-2; D ambiguous. This CDR3 is built from 15 residues. Looked up from germline, CDR1 is KGHSH and CDR2 is LQKENI. Trimming cost V 5 bases and J 3 bases, with 13 bases left between them. CDR3 sequence reads: CASSVGQLYTGELFF. For the CDR3, the DNA is TGTGCCAGCTCAGTGGGTCAGCTATACACCGGGGAGCTGTTTTTT. Full variable domain (remainder filled in from reference TRBV18 and TRBJ2-2): NAGVMQNPRHLVRRRGQEARLRCSPMKGHSHVYWYRQLPEEGLKFMVYLQKENIIDESGMPKERFSAEFPKEGPSILRIQQVVRGDSAAYFCASSVGQLYTGELFFGEGSRLTVL.

J is TRBJ2-5 and V is TRBV11-2, with TRBD2 matching 9 bases. The J segment lost 6 bases and the V segment lost 1 base, leaving 9 bases of the junction unmatched. Germline CDR1 reads SGHAT; CDR2 reads FQNNGV. The CDR3 runs to 16 residues. In DNA, the CDR3 is TGTGCCAGCAGCTTAGGTAGCGGGAGAGGACAACAGACCCAGTACTTC. Translated: CASSLGSGRGQQTQYF.

This clonotype was counted many times. The chain combines TRBV5-5 with TRBJ2-4; the D is unclear. Trimming removed 0 bases from V and 3 bases from J, with 7 bases in between. The V gene's germline CDR1 is SGHKS and CDR2 YYEKEE (reference sequence). The CDR3 covers 14 residues. CDR3 amino acids: CASSLDSYKNIQYF. The DNA of the CDR3 is TGTGCCAGCAGCTTGGACAGTTACAAAAACATTCAGTACTTC.

This clonotype has more than one count but fewer than ten. The chain couples TRBV9 to TRBJ2-1; TRBD2 matches 9 bases. V lost 4 bases, J lost 2 bases, and 4 bases stayed unmatched. CDR3 size: 15 residues. Germline V gene data show CDR1 as SGDLS and CDR2 as YYNGEE. The DNA for the CDR3 is TGTGCCAGCAGCCTTAGCGGGAGCGCCTACAATGAGCAGTTCTTC. Amino acid sequence: CASSLSGSAYNEQFF.

This clonotype was counted between two and nine times. The chain uses TRBV12-3 or TRBV12-4 and TRBJ1-5; no clear D gene. V was trimmed by 3 bases and J by 5 bases, leaving 5 bases between them. There are 12 residues in the CDR3. The CDR3 DNA reads as TGTGCCAGCAGTTTTGAAGATCAGCCCCAGCATTTT. Encoded protein: CASSFEDQPQHF.